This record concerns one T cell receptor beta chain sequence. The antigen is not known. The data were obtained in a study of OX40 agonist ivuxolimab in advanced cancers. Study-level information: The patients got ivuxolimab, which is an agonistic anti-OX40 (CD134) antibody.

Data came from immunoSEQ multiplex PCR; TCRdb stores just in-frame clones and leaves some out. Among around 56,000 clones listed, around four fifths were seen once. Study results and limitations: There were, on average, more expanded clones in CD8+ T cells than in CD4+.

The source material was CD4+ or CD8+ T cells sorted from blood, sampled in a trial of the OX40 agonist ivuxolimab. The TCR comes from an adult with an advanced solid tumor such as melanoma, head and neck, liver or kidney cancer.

The DNA of the CDR3 is TGTGCCAGCTCCATTTCCCGGGACTATGGCTACACCTTC. This codes for CASSISRDYGYTF. The V call is TRBV28, the J call TRBJ1-2; no firm D call. Trimming stripped 8 bases from V and 3 bases from J, with 13 bases between. The length of the CDR3 is 13 residues. Germline V gene data show CDR1 as MDHEN and CDR2 as SYDVKM.